The sequence of this T cell receptor (beta chain) was determined in a study of T-cell reconstitution after alpha-beta-depleted transplantation in children. Findings and caveats of the study: Once a year had passed after transplant, T-cell counts and diversity came mostly from newly produced T cells.

Trimming took off 0 bases at V and 4 bases at J, with 17 bases between the two ends. The CDR3 contains 17 residues. The germline V gene encodes CDR1 SGHRS and CDR2 YFSETQ. TCRbeta library construction was performed incorporating unique molecular identifiers. Each CDR3 protein gets one entry after TCRdb re-called the PCR reads with MiXCR. This table holds about 830,000 distinct CDR3 sequences, under 20% found once. This clonotype was counted only a few times. What it binds is not known. This clonotype originated in a male patient younger than 18 who had a stem cell transplant for acute lymphoblastic leukemia, so the T cells may come from the graft donor. Sequencing was performed on PBMCs, mostly from graft donor cells, taken 360 days after TCRalphabeta/CD19-depleted stem cell transplant. This rearrangement joins TRBV5-1 to TRBJ2-1; D is tentatively TRBD1 or TRBD2 (6 bases each). The DNA for the CDR3 is TGCGCCAGCAGCTTGGCGGACAGTCGGGAGATTTACAATGAGCAGTTCTTC. It encodes CASSLADSREIYNEQFF.